The rows below give T cell receptor beta chains drawn from one sample of a study of T cells after yellow fever vaccination. TCRdb reprocessed the 5' RACE reads via MiXCR and lists one record per CDR3 protein. This sample yields approximately 300,000 distinct CDR3 sequences, of which roughly a tenth are seen a single time; 2.5% to 4% belongs to the top ten. Specimen: CD4+ T cells sorted from PBMCs, collected 45 days after the yellow fever booster vaccination. The origin of the receptors is a man between 18 and 29 years old who received the YFV17D yellow fever vaccine. Each CDR3 is given with its conserved first and last residue. The order of the fields is CDR3 protein, CDR3 DNA, V gene, D gene, J gene, clone size. The D gene is left open where the match is weak. Clone size is given for some rows only: seen once, a few or many times, or a class if the clone is expanded.

CASSLRDTTRRGYTF,TGTGCCAGCAGCTTACGGGACACAACTCGTCGGGGCTACACCTTC,TRBV7-9,.,TRBJ1-2,.
CASRGQLFNQPQHF,TGTGCCAGCAGAGGACAGCTCTTCAATCAGCCCCAGCATTTT,TRBV12-3/TRBV12-4,.,TRBJ1-5,few
CASSLDRATSSYNEQFF,TGTGCCAGCAGCTTAGATAGGGCGACATCTTCCTACAATGAGCAGTTCTTC,TRBV11-2,.,TRBJ2-1,.
CSAAYPGANVLTF,TGCAGTGCCGCCTACCCCGGGGCCAACGTCCTGACTTTC,TRBV20-1,.,TRBJ2-6,.
CASSLKQGNGELFF,TGTGCCAGCAGCTTGAAACAGGGCAACGGGGAGCTGTTTTTT,TRBV7-2,.,TRBJ2-2,.
CASSLRDRATDTQYF,TGTGCTAGCAGCCTACGGGACAGAGCCACAGATACGCAGTATTTT,TRBV7-7,TRBD1,TRBJ2-3,.
CASSTNRRGTDTQYF,TGTGCCAGTAGTACCAACCGGCGAGGCACAGATACGCAGTATTTT,TRBV19,.,TRBJ2-3,.
CASESSGGTYNEQFF,TGTGCCAGCGAGTCTAGCGGGGGGACTTACAATGAGCAGTTCTTC,TRBV7-8,TRBD2,TRBJ2-1,.
CASSLLVGKPGNTIYF,TGTGCCAGCAGCTTATTGGTGGGGAAGCCTGGAAACACCATATATTTT,TRBV11-2,.,TRBJ1-3,.
CASSYSGTGQETQYF,TGTGCCAGCAGCTACTCCGGGACAGGCCAAGAGACCCAGTACTTC,TRBV7-9,TRBD1,TRBJ2-5,.
CASSQVSGTGSLQETQYF,TGTGCCAGCAGCCAAGTTTCCGGGACAGGGTCACTTCAAGAGACCCAGTACTTC,TRBV3-1,TRBD1,TRBJ2-5,many
CASSLSPATPTGELFF,TGCGCCAGCAGCTTGAGTCCGGCCACCCCCACCGGGGAGCTGTTTTTT,TRBV5-1,.,TRBJ2-2,.
CASGIPGLAGAGEQYF,TGTGCCAGCGGCATCCCGGGACTAGCGGGGGCGGGGGAGCAGTACTTC,TRBV12-3/TRBV12-4,TRBD2,TRBJ2-7,many
CASSQHEGGDGSEAFF,TGCGCCAGCAGCCAACATGAAGGGGGCGATGGCTCTGAAGCTTTCTTT,TRBV4-3,TRBD1,TRBJ1-1,.
CASSSGGGGYTF,TGTGCCAGCAGTTCGGGGGGCGGTGGCTACACCTTC,TRBV12-3/TRBV12-4,.,TRBJ1-2,few
CAILAVGTYEQYF,TGTGCCATTCTGGCGGTGGGGACCTACGAGCAGTACTTC,TRBV10-3,.,TRBJ2-7,.
CASSLSLFRQYF,TGTGCCAGCAGTTTATCATTGTTCCGTCAGTATTTT,TRBV12-3/TRBV12-4,.,TRBJ2-3,few
CSARQIPQETQYF,TGCAGTGCCAGACAGATCCCCCAAGAGACCCAGTACTTC,TRBV20-1,.,TRBJ2-5,few
CASSFLQSSYNEQFF,TGCGCCAGCAGCTTCCTCCAGAGCTCCTACAATGAGCAGTTCTTC,TRBV5-1,.,TRBJ2-1,few
CASSSDWDSLTEQYF,TGTGCCAGCAGCTCCGACTGGGACAGCCTTACGGAGCAGTACTTC,TRBV7-9,TRBD1,TRBJ2-7,many
CATSRGGPGNSPLHF,TGTGCCACCAGCAGAGGCGGGCCCGGTAATTCACCCCTCCACTTT,TRBV15,.,TRBJ1-6,many
CASGQGALGYTGELFF,TGTGCCAGCGGACAGGGGGCATTAGGATATACCGGGGAGCTGTTTTTT,TRBV14,TRBD1,TRBJ2-2,.
CSAGQGWYEQYF,TGCAGCGCGGGACAGGGGTGGTACGAGCAGTACTTC,TRBV29-1,TRBD1,TRBJ2-7,.
CASRQGRNEQYF,TGTGCCAGCAGGCAGGGTAGGAACGAGCAGTACTTC,TRBV28,.,TRBJ2-7,few
CASSLAYANEQYF,TGTGCCAGCAGCTTAGCGTACGCGAACGAGCAGTACTTC,TRBV7-2,.,TRBJ2-7,.
CASSQGQGAEAFF,TGCGCCAGCAGCCAAGGACAGGGGGCTGAAGCTTTCTTT,TRBV4-1,TRBD1,TRBJ1-1,few
CASSLVPRGIQYF,TGTGCCAGCAGCTTAGTTCCCAGAGGGATTCAGTACTTC,TRBV11-3,.,TRBJ2-4,.
CASSQGPGGTNEKLFF,TGCGCCAGCAGTCAGGGGCCGGGTGGAACTAATGAAAAACTGTTTTTT,TRBV4-1,.,TRBJ1-4,few
CATFSGGGETQYF,TGTGCCACCTTCTCAGGAGGTGGAGAGACCCAGTACTTC,TRBV6-2/TRBV6-3,.,TRBJ2-5,.
CASSQVGRDNQPQHF,TGCGCCAGCAGCCAAGTTGGCAGGGACAATCAGCCCCAGCATTTT,TRBV4-1,.,TRBJ1-5,few
CASSQDLGHDPEDYGYTF,TGTGCCAGCAGCCAAGATCTTGGACATGACCCGGAGGACTATGGCTACACCTTC,TRBV3-1,.,TRBJ1-2,few
CASSRSGTPVVSNQPQHF,TGTGCCAGCAGCAGATCCGGGACACCAGTCGTTAGCAATCAGCCCCAGCATTTT,TRBV7-7,.,TRBJ1-5,.
CASSQDMSGDTEAFF,TGCGCCAGCAGCCAAGATATGTCAGGGGACACTGAAGCTTTCTTT,TRBV4-3,.,TRBJ1-1,.
CSAQTGGTEAFF,TGCAGTGCTCAAACAGGGGGCACTGAAGCTTTCTTT,TRBV20-1,TRBD1,TRBJ1-1,few
CASSLRSGGGQSSGANVLTF,TGTGCCAGCAGCTTACGATCCGGCGGGGGGCAAAGCTCTGGGGCCAACGTCCTGACTTTC,TRBV7-3,TRBD2,TRBJ2-6,.
CSASGLVGNQPQHF,TGCAGTGCTAGCGGTTTAGTTGGCAATCAGCCCCAGCATTTT,TRBV20-1,.,TRBJ1-5,.
CASSDGRTATTGELFF,TGTGCCAGCAGCGACGGACGCACAGCAACCACCGGGGAGCTGTTTTTT,TRBV5-4,.,TRBJ2-2,.
CAITLTGAITEAFF,TGTGCCATCACCTTGACAGGGGCGATTACTGAAGCTTTCTTT,TRBV10-3,TRBD1,TRBJ1-1,.
CASSQRGGPLTGELFF,TGCGCCAGCAGCCAACGGGGGGGCCCCCTCACCGGGGAGCTGTTTTTT,TRBV4-1,TRBD2,TRBJ2-2,.
CASSPSKGGGTDTQYF,TGTGCCAGCAGCCCGTCCAAAGGGGGGGGCACAGATACGCAGTATTTT,TRBV3-1,.,TRBJ2-3,.
CASSLIGEGGQPQHF,TGTGCCAGCAGTTTAATTGGGGAAGGGGGTCAGCCCCAGCATTTT,TRBV27,.,TRBJ1-5,few
CASSLQVEPAGYGYTF,TGTGCCAGCAGCTTGCAGGTTGAACCAGCAGGGTACGGCTACACCTTC,TRBV7-9,.,TRBJ1-2,few
CASSSIGPLSSYNSPLHF,TGTGCCAGCAGCTCCATCGGCCCCCTGAGCTCCTATAATTCACCCCTCCACTTT,TRBV7-9,.,TRBJ1-6,few
CASSFSGTDIETQYF,TGCGCCAGCAGCTTTTCCGGGACAGATATAGAGACCCAGTACTTC,TRBV5-1,TRBD1,TRBJ2-5,few
CASSLSQGPYEQYF,TGCGCCAGCAGCTTGAGCCAGGGCCCCTACGAGCAGTACTTC,TRBV5-1,.,TRBJ2-7,many